A selection of T cell receptor beta chains follows, all from one sample in a study of Ad26.COV2.S vaccination and SARS-CoV-2 variants. TCRdb's copy holds only in-frame clones and misses some; the assay was immunoSEQ multiplex PCR. The repertoire holds 500,000 or so clones, with around 90% as singletons. Specimen: peripheral blood, collected in a trial of Ad26.COV2.S vaccine versus placebo. Receptors were obtained from a person aged 18-65 years who received the Ad26.COV2.S COVID-19 vaccine or a placebo. Each CDR3 is given with its conserved first and last residue. D genes are given only for firm matches. Only some rows state a clone size, as once, few, many or a class for expanded clones.

>NA|TRBD2|TRBV11-2|TRBJ2-7
TGTGCCAGCAGCTCAGGACTAGCATACGAGCAGTACTTC
CASSSGLAYEQYF
>NA|NA|TRBV9|TRBJ2-2
TGTGCCAGCAGCGTAGCTACTTTGGGGGAGCTGTTTTTT
CASSVATLGELFF
>NA|TRBD1|TRBV6-2/TRBV6-3|TRBJ2-2
TGTGCCAGCAGTTACTCGAAGGGACAGGGTGGCGGGGAGCTGTTTTTT
CASSYSKGQGGGELFF
>NA|TRBD2|TRBV7-9|TRBJ2-2
TGTGCCAGCAGCACCGGACTAGCCGGGCGTACCGGGGAGCTGTTTTTT
CASSTGLAGRTGELFF
>NA|TRBD2|TRBV7-6|TRBJ2-7
TGTGCCAGCAGCTTAGAGGGGGGACTAGCGGGCACCTACGAGCAGTACTTC
CASSLEGGLAGTYEQYF
>NA|NA|TRBV7-9|TRBJ1-3
TGTGCCAGCAGCTGGGGCTCTGGAAACACCATATATTTT
CASSWGSGNTIYF
>NA|NA|TRBV28|TRBJ2-3
TGTGCCAGCAGTTTATTGGTTTCGCGGCAGTATTTT
CASSLLVSRQYF
>once|NA|TRBV19|TRBJ2-3
TGTGCCAGTAGTAGGACACGGTCCCCAGATACGCAGTATTTT
CASSRTRSPDTQYF
>NA|TRBD1|TRBV5-1|TRBJ1-1
TGCGCCAGCAGCACCTCAGGACAGGGATCGAACACTGAAGCTTTCTTT
CASSTSGQGSNTEAFF
>NA|NA|TRBV3-1/TRBV3-2|TRBJ1-1
TGTGCCAGCAGCCAAGGTCTCTGGGAGATAGCTGAAGCTTTCTTT
CASSQGLWEIAEAFF
>once|NA|TRBV19|TRBJ2-2
TGTGCCAGTAATATCCAAGGGACCGGGGAGCTGTTTTTT
CASNIQGTGELFF
>once|TRBD2|TRBV4-3|TRBJ2-2
TGCGCCAGCAGCCCCCGACGTAGCGGGAGACGCACCGGGGAGCTGTTTTTT
CASSPRRSGRRTGELFF
>NA|TRBD2|TRBV3-1/TRBV3-2|TRBJ2-1
TGTGCCAGCAGCCAAGTAGCGGGGGCATCCTACAATGAGCAGTTCTTC
CASSQVAGASYNEQFF
>NA|NA|TRBV2|TRBJ2-1
TGTGCCAGCATCTCTCCGTACAATGAGCAGTTCTTC
CASISPYNEQFF
>NA|TRBD1|TRBV28|TRBJ1-2
TGTGCCAGCAGTCGACATCAGGGGGCTGGTGGCTACACCTTC
CASSRHQGAGGYTF
>once|NA|TRBV6-5|TRBJ1-6
TGTGCCAGCAGAATCCTAAGACTTAATGAATCACCCCTCCACTTT
CASRILRLNESPLHF
>NA|TRBD1|TRBV18|TRBJ1-4
TGTGCCAGCTCACTGACAGGGCCCGGCACTAATGAAAAACTGTTTTTT
CASSLTGPGTNEKLFF
>NA|NA|TRBV19|TRBJ2-6
TGTGCCAGTAGTATTGCCCCCCCAGGGGCTTTCTCTGGGGCCAACGTCCTGACTTTC
CASSIAPPGAFSGANVLTF
>NA|TRBD2|TRBV3-1/TRBV3-2|TRBJ2-7
TGTGCCAGCAGCCAAGCTCTGACTAGCAGTTACGAGCAGTACTTC
CASSQALTSSYEQYF
>NA|NA|TRBV4-3|TRBJ1-6
TGCGCCAGCAGCCAAGATGGAGGGGGATCACCCCTCCACTTT
CASSQDGGGSPLHF
>NA|NA|TRBV5-1|TRBJ2-2
TGCGCCAGCAGCCCTCCCCCCGGGAACACCGGGGAGCTGTTTTTT
CASSPPPGNTGELFF
>NA|NA|TRBV5-1|TRBJ2-5
TGCGCCAGCAGCCTGGGTTTGGGGGGCGGGAAGACCCAGTACTTC
CASSLGLGGGKTQYF
>NA|NA|TRBV19|TRBJ2-5
TGTGCCAGTAGTACCACCGGGACAAGGACGGAGACCCAGTACTTC
CASSTTGTRTETQYF
>NA|NA|TRBV28|TRBJ2-3
TGTGCCAGCAGTTTATTGAAAGGGCAGGGGCCAACAGATACGCAGTATTTT
CASSLLKGQGPTDTQYF
>once|NA|TRBV9|TRBJ1-6
TGTGCCAGCAGCGGCTTTGACCCTTCACCCCTCCACTTT
CASSGFDPSPLHF
>NA|NA|TRBV19|TRBJ2-1
TGTGCCAGTAGTATTCGGGTAATCGGCTACAATGAGCAGTTCTTC
CASSIRVIGYNEQFF
>NA|TRBD2|TRBV5-1|TRBJ2-2
TGCGCCAGCAGCTTTAATAGCGGGAGCGGAAACACCGGGGAGCTGTTTTTT
CASSFNSGSGNTGELFF
>NA|NA|TRBV6-2/TRBV6-3|TRBJ2-7
TGTGCCAGCAGCCGACGGGGGGCCCAGGGGGCGTCCTACGAGCAGTACTTC
CASSRRGAQGASYEQYF
>NA|NA|TRBV5-1|TRBJ2-7
TGCGCCAGCACCTTTTATGGAGAGTCCGAGCAGTACTTC
CASTFYGESEQYF
>NA|TRBD2|TRBV28|TRBJ2-5
TGTGCCAGCAGTTTCCTAGCGGGAGGGCAAGAGACCCAGTACTTC
CASSFLAGGQETQYF